This is a list of T cell receptor beta chains from one sample in a study of control samples from healthy donors and cancer patients. Method: immunoSEQ multiplex PCR; TCRdb's copy keeps in-frame clones and lacks some. The sample shows about 270,000 clones, around 79% of them seen only once. Sequenced: PBMCs. The receptors were gathered from a woman aged 55-75 years with lung cancer. Both conserved end residues are part of each CDR3. Each record gives: clone size, V gene, D gene, J gene, CDR3 length, CDR3 protein, CDR3 DNA. A D gene is named only where the DNA matches it firmly. The size entry is marked missing in some rows and otherwise reads once, few, many or a size class.

size: -; V: TRBV5-1; D: -; J: TRBJ1-3; length: 17; CDR3: CASSEGTTIAAGNTIYF; DNA: TGCGCCAGCAGCGAGGGGACCACCATTGCCGCTGGAAACACCATATATTTT
size: -; V: TRBV19; D: -; J: TRBJ2-1; length: 14; CDR3: CASSLLARDNEQFF; DNA: TGTGCCAGTAGTCTCCTAGCTCGGGACAATGAGCAGTTCTTC
size: -; V: TRBV30; D: TRBD1; J: TRBJ2-7; length: 14; CDR3: CACKTRDRNYEQYF; DNA: TGTGCCTGCAAAACACGGGACAGAAACTACGAGCAGTACTTC
size: -; V: TRBV5-1; D: -; J: TRBJ2-5; length: 16; CDR3: CASSSTRGTSWETQYF; DNA: TGCGCCAGCAGCTCGACCCGGGGGACAAGTTGGGAGACCCAGTACTTC
size: -; V: TRBV9; D: -; J: TRBJ2-3; length: 13; CDR3: CASSADVPDTQYF; DNA: TGTGCCAGCAGCGCGGACGTTCCAGATACGCAGTATTTT
size: -; V: TRBV11-2; D: -; J: TRBJ2-2; length: 15; CDR3: CASSPDRSYTGELFF; DNA: TGTGCCAGCAGCCCTGACAGGTCATACACCGGGGAGCTGTTTTTT
size: -; V: TRBV28; D: TRBD1; J: TRBJ2-7; length: 15; CDR3: CASSFSSGTGAPGGF; DNA: TGTGCCAGCAGTTTCTCAAGCGGGACAGGGGCGCCAGGGGGCTTC
size: -; V: TRBV29-1; D: TRBD1; J: TRBJ2-1; length: 12; CDR3: CSVDRVRGEQFF; DNA: TGCAGCGTGGACAGGGTGAGAGGTGAGCAGTTCTTC
size: -; V: TRBV10-3; D: TRBD1; J: TRBJ2-7; length: 14; CDR3: CAIMARDRVYEQYF; DNA: TGTGCCATCATGGCCCGGGACAGGGTCTACGAGCAGTACTTC
size: once; V: TRBV2; D: TRBD1; J: TRBJ1-1; length: 14; CDR3: CASNKQGVVTEAFF; DNA: TGTGCCAGCAACAAACAGGGGGTAGTCACTGAAGCTTTCTTT
size: -; V: TRBV28; D: -; J: TRBJ1-4; length: 15; CDR3: CASSFGAGSGEKLFF; DNA: TGTGCCAGCAGTTTTGGGGCAGGTAGCGGGGAAAAACTGTTTTTT
size: -; V: TRBV28; D: -; J: TRBJ2-7; length: 16; CDR3: CASSRYNRQVFYEQYF; DNA: TGTGCCAGCAGTCGTTATAATCGACAGGTATTCTACGAGCAGTACTTC
size: few; V: TRBV6-2/TRBV6-3; D: -; J: TRBJ1-1; length: 13; CDR3: CASSSQGTTEAFF; DNA: TGTGCCAGCAGTTCGCAGGGAACCACTGAAGCTTTCTTT
size: -; V: TRBV2; D: TRBD1; J: TRBJ2-1; length: 16; CDR3: CASSEATGADEDEQFF; DNA: TGTGCCAGCAGTGAAGCGACAGGGGCGGACGAGGATGAGCAGTTCTTC
size: -; V: TRBV14; D: -; J: TRBJ2-3; length: 13; CDR3: CASSQDPRSTQYF; DNA: TGTGCCAGCAGCCAAGATCCCAGGTCGACGCAGTATTTT
size: -; V: TRBV7-8; D: TRBD1; J: TRBJ1-1; length: 14; CDR3: CATGQGATNTEAFF; DNA: TGTGCCACCGGACAGGGGGCAACGAACACTGAAGCTTTCTTT
size: -; V: TRBV20-1; D: TRBD1; J: TRBJ1-6; length: 15; CDR3: CSASGDRVNNSPLHF; DNA: TGCAGTGCTAGTGGGGACAGGGTGAATAATTCACCCCTCCACTTT
size: -; V: TRBV5-1; D: -; J: TRBJ1-2; length: 15; CDR3: CASSREQGSLYGYTF; DNA: TGCGCCAGCAGCCGAGAGCAGGGGTCCCTCTATGGCTACACCTTC
size: -; V: TRBV19; D: TRBD2; J: TRBJ2-3; length: 21; CDR3: CASSIRAGIGTSGGAADTQYF; DNA: TGTGCCAGTAGTATCCGGGCAGGAATCGGGACTAGCGGGGGGGCCGCAGATACGCAGTATTTT
size: -; V: TRBV3-1/TRBV3-2; D: -; J: TRBJ2-2; length: 13; CDR3: CASSLQWAGELFF; DNA: TGTGCCAGCAGCCTTCAATGGGCCGGGGAGCTGTTTTTT
size: -; V: TRBV10-3; D: -; J: TRBJ1-4; length: 15; CDR3: CAISESSGVGEKLFF; DNA: TGTGCCATCAGTGAGTCGTCAGGGGTTGGCGAAAAACTGTTTTTT
size: -; V: TRBV28; D: -; J: TRBJ1-1; length: 12; CDR3: CASCYRGRRAFF; DNA: TGTGCCAGTTGTTACCGGGGGCGGCGGGCTTTCTTT
size: -; V: TRBV20-1; D: -; J: TRBJ2-3; length: 11; CDR3: CSASNTDTQYF; DNA: TGCAGTGCTAGCAACACAGATACGCAGTATTTT
size: -; V: TRBV5-1; D: TRBD1; J: TRBJ2-7; length: 15; CDR3: CASSLDARTGGEQYF; DNA: TGCGCCAGCAGCTTGGACGCGAGGACAGGGGGCGAGCAGTACTTC
size: -; V: TRBV28; D: -; J: TRBJ1-2; length: 14; CDR3: CASSSNREGYGYTF; DNA: TGTGCCAGCAGCTCAAACAGGGAGGGCTATGGCTACACCTTC
size: -; V: TRBV5-1; D: TRBD1; J: TRBJ1-6; length: 15; CDR3: CASSFLTGGASPLHF; DNA: TGCGCCAGCAGCTTTCTGACAGGGGGAGCCTCACCCCTCCACTTT
size: -; V: TRBV10-1; D: -; J: TRBJ1-5; length: 9; CDR3: CASNKPQHF; DNA: TGCGCCAGCAATAAGCCCCAGCATTTT
size: -; V: TRBV9; D: TRBD2; J: TRBJ2-1; length: 14; CDR3: CASSYGGVSNEQFF; DNA: TGTGCCAGCAGCTACGGGGGGGTTAGCAATGAGCAGTTCTTC
size: -; V: TRBV28; D: TRBD1; J: TRBJ1-5; length: 17; CDR3: CASSSAGQVSTGQPQHF; DNA: TGTGCCAGCAGTTCAGCCGGACAGGTTTCGACGGGTCAGCCCCAGCATTTT
size: -; V: TRBV5-4; D: TRBD1; J: TRBJ1-4; length: 15; CDR3: CASSLSGTVNEKLFF; DNA: TGTGCCAGCAGCTTGTCCGGGACAGTCAATGAAAAACTGTTTTTT
size: -; V: TRBV18; D: TRBD2; J: TRBJ2-7; length: 11; CDR3: CASSGGGEQYF; DNA: TGTGCCAGCTCAGGCGGGGGGGAGCAGTACTTC
size: -; V: TRBV7-9; D: TRBD1; J: TRBJ1-6; length: 14; CDR3: CASSTGTGVSPLHF; DNA: TGTGCCAGCAGCACCGGGACAGGGGTTTCACCCCTCCACTTT
size: -; V: TRBV12-3/TRBV12-4; D: -; J: TRBJ2-5; length: 13; CDR3: CASTLGGRETQYF; DNA: TGTGCCAGCACCTTGGGGGGCCGAGAGACCCAGTACTTC
size: once; V: TRBV20-1; D: -; J: TRBJ1-2; length: 11; CDR3: CSASNPLGYTF; DNA: TGCAGTGCTTCTAACCCTCTGGGCTACACCTTC
size: once; V: TRBV24-1; D: -; J: TRBJ1-2; length: 16; CDR3: CATSDILLDSNYGYTF; DNA: TGTGCCACCAGTGATATTTTATTGGACAGTAACTATGGCTACACCTTC
size: once; V: TRBV5-6; D: TRBD1; J: TRBJ1-1; length: 18; CDR3: CASSFVGGATWRDTEAFF; DNA: TGTGCCAGCAGCTTTGTAGGGGGCGCGACATGGAGAGACACTGAAGCTTTCTTT
size: -; V: TRBV27; D: -; J: TRBJ2-1; length: 15; CDR3: CASREEVAVYNEQFF; DNA: TGTGCCAGCCGCGAGGAGGTAGCGGTATACAATGAGCAGTTCTTC
size: -; V: TRBV9; D: TRBD1; J: TRBJ2-7; length: 14; CDR3: CASSPTGMAYEQYF; DNA: TGTGCCAGCAGCCCGACAGGGATGGCCTACGAGCAGTACTTC
size: -; V: TRBV29-1; D: -; J: TRBJ2-1; length: 15; CDR3: CSVEDRAGPQNEQFF; DNA: TGCAGCGTTGAAGATAGGGCGGGGCCCCAGAATGAGCAGTTCTTC
size: -; V: TRBV4-1; D: -; J: TRBJ1-3; length: 15; CDR3: CASSQVWAEGNTIYF; DNA: TGCGCCAGCAGCCAAGTTTGGGCGGAGGGAAACACCATATATTTT
size: -; V: TRBV2; D: -; J: TRBJ1-5; length: 15; CDR3: CASSLWRGNNQPQHF; DNA: TGTGCCAGCAGCCTCTGGAGGGGCAACAATCAGCCCCAGCATTTT
size: few; V: TRBV11-1; D: -; J: TRBJ2-3; length: 15; CDR3: CASSSRLVSTDTQYF; DNA: TGTGCCAGCAGCTCCCGACTAGTCAGCACAGATACGCAGTATTTT
size: -; V: TRBV9; D: -; J: TRBJ1-5; length: 12; CDR3: CASSPRQVAQHF; DNA: TGTGCCAGCAGCCCCAGACAGGTTGCCCAGCATTTT
size: -; V: TRBV10-1; D: TRBD1; J: TRBJ1-5; length: 14; CDR3: CASRDRGLGQPQHF; DNA: TGCGCCAGCAGGGACAGGGGACTGGGCCAGCCCCAGCATTTT
size: -; V: TRBV5-1; D: -; J: TRBJ1-1; length: 13; CDR3: CASSLDLNTEAFF; DNA: TGCGCCAGCAGCCTAGACTTGAACACTGAAGCTTTCTTT
size: -; V: TRBV5-4; D: -; J: TRBJ2-1; length: 15; CDR3: CASSVPDGPINEQFF; DNA: TGTGCCAGCAGCGTCCCGGACGGCCCTATCAATGAGCAGTTCTTC
size: -; V: TRBV7-2; D: -; J: TRBJ2-5; length: 12; CDR3: CASSRRAETQYF; DNA: TGTGCCAGCAGCCGCCGTGCGGAGACCCAGTACTTC
size: -; V: TRBV6-5; D: TRBD2; J: TRBJ2-7; length: 14; CDR3: CASSSSGGYYEQYF; DNA: TGTGCCAGCAGTAGTAGCGGGGGGTACTACGAGCAGTACTTC
size: -; V: TRBV19; D: -; J: TRBJ2-2; length: 13; CDR3: CASNEANTGELFF; DNA: TGTGCCAGTAATGAAGCGAACACCGGGGAGCTGTTTTTT
size: -; V: TRBV2; D: TRBD2; J: TRBJ2-7; length: 17; CDR3: CASRFSGLAGDSYEQYF; DNA: TGTGCCAGCAGATTTTCGGGACTAGCGGGGGATTCCTACGAGCAGTACTTC
size: few; V: TRBV5-1; D: TRBD2; J: TRBJ2-7; length: 15; CDR3: CASSSGLAGANEQYF; DNA: TGCGCCAGCAGCTCGGGACTAGCGGGAGCCAACGAGCAGTACTTC
size: -; V: TRBV3-1/TRBV3-2; D: TRBD2; J: TRBJ2-1; length: 17; CDR3: CASSPQPTSGSYNEQFF; DNA: TGTGCCAGCAGCCCACAGCCGACTAGCGGCTCCTACAATGAGCAGTTCTTC
size: large; V: TRBV29-1; D: -; J: TRBJ1-5; length: 12; CDR3: CSARDNNQPQHF; DNA: TGCAGCGCCCGGGACAACAATCAGCCCCAGCATTTT
size: -; V: TRBV2; D: TRBD1; J: TRBJ2-1; length: 12; CDR3: CASSNRGNEQFF; DNA: TGTGCCAGCAGTAACAGGGGCAATGAGCAGTTCTTC
size: -; V: TRBV11-1; D: -; J: TRBJ1-1; length: 13; CDR3: CASSFGENTEAFF; DNA: TGTGCCAGCAGCTTTGGAGAGAACACTGAAGCTTTCTTT
size: -; V: TRBV6-5; D: -; J: TRBJ1-5; length: 15; CDR3: CASSYSGRGDWPQHF; DNA: TGTGCCAGCAGTTACTCGGGGAGGGGGGATTGGCCCCAGCATTTT
size: -; V: TRBV7-2; D: TRBD2; J: TRBJ2-7; length: 16; CDR3: CASSLLSSGGAYEQYF; DNA: TGTGCCAGCAGCTTGCTCTCTAGCGGGGGTGCCTACGAGCAGTACTTC